This entry lists 8 T cell receptor beta chains sequenced from one sample in a study of shared clonotypes between healthy human individuals. Libraries were prepared by immunoSEQ multiplex PCR; TCRdb keeps only in-frame clonotypes and omits some of them. The sample carries some 2,100,000 clones, approximately 94% recorded once. The specimen sequenced was naive CD4+ T cells sorted from blood. Stated subset: CD45RA+ positively selected. These receptor sequences come from a man aged 18-30 years in good health.

This clone was seen a single time. The chain employs TRBV5-1 and TRBJ1-1; no reliable D call. Trimming took off 0 bases at V and 6 bases at J, with 9 bases between the two ends. Germline V CDR1 and CDR2: SGHRS, YFSETQ. There are 13 residues in the CDR3. Here the CDR3 DNA reads TGCGCCAGCAGCTTGGGCGTTTCCGCTGAAGCTTTCTTT. This gives the protein CASSLGVSAEAFF.

The chain carries TRBV18 and TRBJ2-7, with TRBD2 as a possible D gene (5 bases). The germline gives CDR1 KGHSH, CDR2 LQKENI. The CDR3 loop spans 13 amino acids. V lost 4 bases and J lost 3, with 10 bases in between. The chain's CDR3 is CASSRGEGYEQYF. In DNA form, the CDR3 reads TGTGCCAGCTCACGCGGCGAGGGCTACGAGCAGTACTTC.

The rearrangement joins TRBV6-6 to TRBJ1-1; D gene ambiguous. Trimming took off 2 bases at V and 0 bases at J, with 4 bases between the two ends. Germline CDR1 reads MNHNY; CDR2 reads SVGAGI (reference sequence). The length of the CDR3 is 13 residues. CDR3: CASSYNLNTEAFF. The CDR3 coding sequence is TGTGCCAGCAGTTACAACTTGAACACTGAAGCTTTCTTT.

The V call is TRBV7-8, the J call TRBJ2-7, with D unclear. The CDR3 is 15 residues long. Germline loops: CDR1 SGHVS, CDR2 FQNEAQ. V was shortened by 1 base and J by 2 bases, with 12 bases between the two germline ends. This chain's CDR3 is CASSLESGPTYEQYF. CDR3 DNA sequence: TGTGCCAGCAGCTTAGAATCAGGACCCACCTACGAGCAGTACTTC.

V and J are TRBV5-4 and TRBJ2-5; 13 bases align to TRBD2. Germline CDR1 reads SGHNT; CDR2 reads YYREEE (reference sequence). V trimming: 3 bases; J trimming: 5 bases; junction bases outside the gene matches: 4. The CDR3 totals 15 residues. DNA for the CDR3: TGTGCCAGCAGCTCCGGGACTAGCGGGACCGAGACCCAGTACTTC. Its translation is CASSSGTSGTETQYF.

V is TRBV6-6 and J is TRBJ2-2, with D unresolved. Trimming took off 6 bases at V and 5 bases at J, with 16 bases between the two ends. This CDR3 has 15 residues. CDR1 and CDR2 from the germline V gene are MNHNY and SVGAGI (reference sequence). For the CDR3, the DNA is TGTGCCAGCAGACCAGACGGGTCTAAGACCGGGGAGCTGTTTTTT. Translated: CASRPDGSKTGELFF.

J is TRBJ1-1 and V is TRBV2; 8 bases align to TRBD1. Germline assignment: CDR1 SNHLY and CDR2 FYNNEI. V lost 4 bases to trimming and J lost 4 bases; unmatched junction nucleotides: 8. This CDR3 is built from 15 residues. CDR3 DNA sequence: TGTGCCAGCAGTGGACAGGGGCCTTGGAGCACTGAAGCTTTCTTT. This sequence encodes CASSGQGPWSTEAFF.

This clone was recorded once. This chain uses TRBV4-1 with TRBJ2-7; 9 bases map to TRBD2. With V trimmed by 2 bases and J by 2 bases, 7 bases remained unmatched. CDR1 and CDR2 (germline): MGHRA, YSYEKL. This CDR3 is built from 16 residues. Here the CDR3 reads CASSQTWTSVPYEQYF. The CDR3 DNA reads TGCGCCAGCAGCCAAACGTGGACTAGCGTTCCCTACGAGCAGTACTTC.